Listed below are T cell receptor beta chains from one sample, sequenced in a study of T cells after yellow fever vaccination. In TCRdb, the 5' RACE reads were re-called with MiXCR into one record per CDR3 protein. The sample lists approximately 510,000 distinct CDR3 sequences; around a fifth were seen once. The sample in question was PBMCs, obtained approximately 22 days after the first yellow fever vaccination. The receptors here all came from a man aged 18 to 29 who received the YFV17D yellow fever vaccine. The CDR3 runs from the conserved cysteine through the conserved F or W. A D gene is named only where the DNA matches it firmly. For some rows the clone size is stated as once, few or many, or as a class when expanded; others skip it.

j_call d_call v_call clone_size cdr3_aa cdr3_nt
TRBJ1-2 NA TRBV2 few CASSGTASDYGYTF TGTGCCAGCAGTGGGACGGCGTCAGACTATGGCTACACCTTC
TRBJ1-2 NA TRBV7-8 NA CASAWVPGYTF TGTGCCAGCGCCTGGGTGCCCGGCTACACCTTC
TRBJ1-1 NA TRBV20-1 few CSASGVRTEAFF TGCAGTGCTAGTGGGGTGCGCACTGAAGCTTTCTTT
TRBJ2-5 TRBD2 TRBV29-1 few CSVDLAEETQYF TGCAGCGTTGACCTAGCGGAAGAGACCCAGTACTTC
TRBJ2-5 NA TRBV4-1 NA CASSQDIRGGGETQYF TGCGCCAGCAGCCAAGATATAAGAGGGGGGGGAGAGACCCAGTACTTC
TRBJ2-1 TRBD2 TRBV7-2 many CASSPFLLTSGGNEQFF TGTGCCAGCAGCCCATTTCTCCTAACTAGCGGGGGCAATGAGCAGTTCTTC
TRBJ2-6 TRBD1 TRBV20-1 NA CSAKPGQGLAGANVLTF TGCAGTGCGAAACCGGGACAGGGTTTGGCTGGCGCCAACGTCCTGACTTTC
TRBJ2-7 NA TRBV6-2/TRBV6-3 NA CASSYSPWGRRSYEQYF TGTGCCAGCAGTTACTCCCCGTGGGGGCGGAGGTCCTACGAGCAGTACTTC
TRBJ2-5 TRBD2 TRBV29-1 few CSVPWGGEETQYF TGCAGCGTCCCCTGGGGAGGGGAAGAGACCCAGTACTTC
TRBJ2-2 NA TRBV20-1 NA CSTRVWDTGELFF TGCAGTACAAGGGTCTGGGACACCGGGGAGCTGTTTTTT
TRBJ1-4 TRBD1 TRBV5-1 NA CASSPQGQGYEKLFF TGCGCCAGCAGCCCTCAGGGACAGGGGTATGAAAAACTGTTTTTT
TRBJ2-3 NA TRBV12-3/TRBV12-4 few CASSVDGRHRDTQYF TGTGCCAGCAGTGTAGATGGACGCCATCGGGATACGCAGTATTTT
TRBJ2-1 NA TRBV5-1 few CASSLESNEQFF TGCGCCAGCAGCCTGGAGTCCAATGAGCAGTTCTTC
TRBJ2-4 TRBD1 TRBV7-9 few CASSLAGTEHIQYF TGTGCCAGCAGCTTAGCCGGGACAGAACACATTCAGTACTTC
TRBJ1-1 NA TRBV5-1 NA CASSLPGGNTEAFF TGCGCCAGCAGCTTGCCCGGGGGCAACACTGAAGCTTTCTTT
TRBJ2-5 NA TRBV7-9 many CASSSQRGAGETQYF TGTGCCAGCAGCTCCCAAAGGGGGGCCGGGGAGACCCAGTACTTC
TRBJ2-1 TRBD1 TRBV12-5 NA CASGLGEDREQFF TGTGCTAGTGGTTTGGGAGAGGACAGGGAGCAGTTCTTC
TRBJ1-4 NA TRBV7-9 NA CASSLSLRQQEKLFF TGTGCCAGCAGCTTAAGCCTACGCCAACAGGAAAAACTGTTTTTT
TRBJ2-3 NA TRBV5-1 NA CASRPLGVRTDTQYF TGCGCCAGCAGACCCCTTGGGGTCCGCACAGATACGCAGTATTTT
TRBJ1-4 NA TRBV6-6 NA CASSYPSGEKLFF TGTGCCAGCAGTTACCCCTCGGGGGAAAAACTGTTTTTT
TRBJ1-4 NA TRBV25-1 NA CASSEYLQSTNEKLFF TGTGCCAGCAGTGAATATTTGCAGTCAACTAATGAAAAACTGTTTTTT
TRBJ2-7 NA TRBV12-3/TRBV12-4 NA CASTAGSYEQYF TGTGCCAGCACCGCGGGGTCCTACGAGCAGTACTTC
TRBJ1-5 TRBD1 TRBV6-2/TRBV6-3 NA CASSWTGVQPQHF TGTGCCAGCAGTTGGACAGGCGTCCAGCCCCAGCATTTT
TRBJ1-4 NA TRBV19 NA CASSLRALRSEKLFF TGTGCCAGTAGCCTCCGGGCCCTCCGAAGTGAAAAACTGTTTTTT
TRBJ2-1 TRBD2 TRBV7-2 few CASSLGGGGRINEQFF TGTGCCAGCAGCTTAGGCGGCGGGGGGAGGATCAATGAGCAGTTCTTC
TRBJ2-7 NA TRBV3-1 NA CASSHWYEQYF TGTGCCAGCAGCCACTGGTACGAGCAGTACTTC
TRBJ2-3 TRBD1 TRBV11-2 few CASSLEFGWNRGPTDTQYF TGTGCCAGCAGCTTAGAATTTGGTTGGAACAGGGGTCCCACAGATACGCAGTATTTT
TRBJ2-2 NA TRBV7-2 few CASSLGSWGIRELFF TGTGCCAGCAGCTTAGGGTCTTGGGGTATCAGGGAGCTGTTTTTT
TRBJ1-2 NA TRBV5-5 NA CASSLVPGNPNGYTF TGTGCCAGCAGCTTGGTCCCAGGGAACCCAAATGGCTACACCTTC
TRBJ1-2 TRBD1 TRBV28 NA CASSPTGGYGYTF TGTGCCAGCAGCCCGACAGGGGGGTATGGCTACACCTTC
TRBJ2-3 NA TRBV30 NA CAWTLAGDTQYF TGTGCCTGGACGCTAGCAGGCGATACGCAGTATTTT
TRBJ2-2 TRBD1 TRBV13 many CASSPPGQGMSTGELFF TGTGCCAGCAGCCCCCCCGGACAGGGTATGAGTACCGGGGAGCTGTTTTTT
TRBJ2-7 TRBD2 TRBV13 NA CASSWGLAGAYEQYF TGTGCCAGCAGCTGGGGACTAGCGGGAGCCTACGAGCAGTACTTC
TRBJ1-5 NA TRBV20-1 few CSAIGVSNQPQHF TGCAGTGCTATCGGGGTTAGCAATCAGCCCCAGCATTTT
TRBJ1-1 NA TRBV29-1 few CSVEKAANTEAFF TGCAGCGTTGAAAAGGCGGCGAACACTGAAGCTTTCTTT